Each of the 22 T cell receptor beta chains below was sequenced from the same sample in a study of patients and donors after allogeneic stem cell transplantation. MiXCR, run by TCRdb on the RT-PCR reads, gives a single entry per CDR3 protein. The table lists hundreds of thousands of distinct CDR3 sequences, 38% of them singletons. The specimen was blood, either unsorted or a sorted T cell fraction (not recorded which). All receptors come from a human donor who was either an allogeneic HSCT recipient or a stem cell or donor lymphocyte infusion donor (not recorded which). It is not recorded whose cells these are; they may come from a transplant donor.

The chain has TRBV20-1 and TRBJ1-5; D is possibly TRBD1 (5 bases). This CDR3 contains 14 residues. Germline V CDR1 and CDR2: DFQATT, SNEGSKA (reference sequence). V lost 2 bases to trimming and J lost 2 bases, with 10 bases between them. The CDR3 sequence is CSARQGWGNQPQHF. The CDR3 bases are TGCAGTGCTAGACAGGGCTGGGGCAATCAGCCCCAGCATTTT.

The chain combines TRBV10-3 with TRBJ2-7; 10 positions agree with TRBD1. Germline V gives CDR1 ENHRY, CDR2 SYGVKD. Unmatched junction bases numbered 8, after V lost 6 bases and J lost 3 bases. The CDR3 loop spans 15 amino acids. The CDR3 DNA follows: TGTGCCATCAGCGCCGGGACAGGGGCCAGCTACGAGCAGTACTTC. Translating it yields CAISAGTGASYEQYF.

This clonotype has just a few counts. The CDR3 DNA sequence: TGTGCCAGCATCCTCGGACTCGTAGGAAAGACCCAGTACTTC. Amino acid sequence: CASILGLVGKTQYF. The chain recombines TRBV2 with TRBJ2-5, with a tentative D call TRBD2 (5 bases). CDR1 and CDR2 from the germline V gene are SNHLY and FYNNEI. This CDR3 has 14 amino acids. V shed 7 bases and J shed 6 bases, with 18 bases lying between them.

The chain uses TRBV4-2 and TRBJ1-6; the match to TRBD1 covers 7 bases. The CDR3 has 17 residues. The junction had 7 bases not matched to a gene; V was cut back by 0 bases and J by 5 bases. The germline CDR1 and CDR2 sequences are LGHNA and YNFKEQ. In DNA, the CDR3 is TGTGCCAGCAGCCAAGAAATAGGACAGGAGGATAATTCACCCCTCCACTTT. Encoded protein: CASSQEIGQEDNSPLHF.

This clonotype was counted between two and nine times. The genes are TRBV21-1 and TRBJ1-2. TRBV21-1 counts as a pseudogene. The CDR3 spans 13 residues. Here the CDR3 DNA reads TGTGCCAGCAGCTCTTCAAGGCCCTATGGCTACACCTTC. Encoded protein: CASSSSRPYGYTF.

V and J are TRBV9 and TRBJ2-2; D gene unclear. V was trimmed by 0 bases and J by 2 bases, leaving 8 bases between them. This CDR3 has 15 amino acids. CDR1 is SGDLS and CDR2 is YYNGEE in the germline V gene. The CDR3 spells CASSVDPTNTGELFF. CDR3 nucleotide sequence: TGTGCCAGCAGCGTAGATCCGACCAACACCGGGGAGCTGTTTTTT.

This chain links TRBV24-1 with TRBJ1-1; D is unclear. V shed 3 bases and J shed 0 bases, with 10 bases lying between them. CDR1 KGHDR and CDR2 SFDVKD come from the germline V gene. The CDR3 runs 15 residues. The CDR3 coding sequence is TGTGCCACCAGTGATGGGGATCTTCTGAACACTGAAGCTTTCTTT. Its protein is CATSDGDLLNTEAFF.

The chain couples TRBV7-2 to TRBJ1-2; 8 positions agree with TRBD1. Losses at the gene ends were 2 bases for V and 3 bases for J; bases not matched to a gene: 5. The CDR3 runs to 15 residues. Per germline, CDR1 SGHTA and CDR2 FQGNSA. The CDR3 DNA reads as TGTGCCAGCAGCTTATGGGTGGGACAGGACTATGGCTACACCTTC. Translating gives CASSLWVGQDYGYTF.

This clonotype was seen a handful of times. Written as DNA, the CDR3 is TGTGCCAGCATGGGGGGACAGACTAGCATGTACTATGGCTACACCTTC. Encoded protein: CASMGGQTSMYYGYTF. V usage is TRBV12-3 or TRBV12-4 and J usage is TRBJ1-2; the match to TRBD1 covers 7 bases. V was pared by 7 bases and J by 3 bases, with 14 bases of the junction left unmatched. The CDR3 has 16 residues.

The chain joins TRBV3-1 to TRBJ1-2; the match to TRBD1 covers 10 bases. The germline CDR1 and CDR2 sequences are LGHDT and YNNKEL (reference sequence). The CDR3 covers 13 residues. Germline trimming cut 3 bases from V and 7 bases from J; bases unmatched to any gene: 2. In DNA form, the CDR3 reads TGTGCCAGCAGCCATGGGACAGGGGCTGGCTACACCTTC. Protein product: CASSHGTGAGYTF.

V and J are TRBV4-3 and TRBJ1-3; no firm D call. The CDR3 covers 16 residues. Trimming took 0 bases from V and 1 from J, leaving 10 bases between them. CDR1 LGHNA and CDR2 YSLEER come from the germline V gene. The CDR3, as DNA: TGCGCCAGCAGCCAAGATGGGTTCTCGTCTGGAAACACCATATATTTT. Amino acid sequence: CASSQDGFSSGNTIYF.

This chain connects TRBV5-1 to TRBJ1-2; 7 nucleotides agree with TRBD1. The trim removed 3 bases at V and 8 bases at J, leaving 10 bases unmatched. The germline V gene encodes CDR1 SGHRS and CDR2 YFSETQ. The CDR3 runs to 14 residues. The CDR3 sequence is CASSSLQGSRGYTF. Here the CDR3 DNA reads TGCGCCAGCAGCTCCTTACAGGGGAGTAGGGGCTACACCTTC. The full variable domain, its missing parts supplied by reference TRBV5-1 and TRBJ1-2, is KAGVTQTPRYLIKTRGQQVTLSCSPISGHRSVSWYQQTPGQGLQFLFEYFSETQRNKGNFPGRFSGRQFSNSRSEMNVSTLELGDSALYLCASSSLQGSRGYTFGSGTRLTVV.

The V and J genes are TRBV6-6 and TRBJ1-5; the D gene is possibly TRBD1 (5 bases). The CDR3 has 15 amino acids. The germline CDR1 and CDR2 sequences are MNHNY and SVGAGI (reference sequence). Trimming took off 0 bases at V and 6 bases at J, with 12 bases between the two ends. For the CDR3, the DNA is TGTGCCAGCAGTTACTCGAAAGGGGTGGTTCAGCCCCAGCATTTT. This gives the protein CASSYSKGVVQPQHF.

CDR3 protein: CASSPTTGLNNNEQFF. The CDR3 DNA reads as TGTGCCAGCAGCCCGACTACAGGGTTGAATAACAATGAGCAGTTCTTC. The gene calls are TRBV11-3 and TRBJ2-1; a possible D gene is TRBD1 (6 bases). Germline assignment: CDR1 SGHNT and CDR2 YENEEA. The CDR3 covers 16 residues. V lost 5 bases and J lost 5, with 19 bases in between.

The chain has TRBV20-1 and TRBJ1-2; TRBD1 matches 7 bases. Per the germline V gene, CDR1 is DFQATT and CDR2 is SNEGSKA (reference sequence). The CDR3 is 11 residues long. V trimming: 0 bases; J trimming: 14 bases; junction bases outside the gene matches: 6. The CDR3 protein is CSARETGSWTF. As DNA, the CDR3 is TGCAGTGCTAGAGAGACAGGGTCCTGGACCTTC.

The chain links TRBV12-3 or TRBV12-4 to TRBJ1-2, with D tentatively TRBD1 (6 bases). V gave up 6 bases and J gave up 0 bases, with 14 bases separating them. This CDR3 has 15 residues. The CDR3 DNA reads TGTGCCAGCAGCCATAACAGGGTCTCTAACTATGGCTACACCTTC. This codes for CASSHNRVSNYGYTF.

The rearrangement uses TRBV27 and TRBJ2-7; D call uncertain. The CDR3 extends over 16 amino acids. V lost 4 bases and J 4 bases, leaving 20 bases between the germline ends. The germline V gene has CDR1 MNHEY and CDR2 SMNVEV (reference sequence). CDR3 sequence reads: CASSSPRGKGSYEQYF. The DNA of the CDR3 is TGTGCCAGCAGTTCGCCGAGAGGTAAGGGATCTTACGAGCAGTACTTC.

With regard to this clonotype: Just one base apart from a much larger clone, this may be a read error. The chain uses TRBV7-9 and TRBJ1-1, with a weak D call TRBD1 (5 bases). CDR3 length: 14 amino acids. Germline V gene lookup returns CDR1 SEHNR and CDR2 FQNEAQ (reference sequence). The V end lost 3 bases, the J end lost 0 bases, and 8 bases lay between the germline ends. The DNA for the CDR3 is TGTGCCAGCAGCTTGACAGTTTTGAACACTGAAGCTTTCTTT. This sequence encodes CASSLTVLNTEAFF.

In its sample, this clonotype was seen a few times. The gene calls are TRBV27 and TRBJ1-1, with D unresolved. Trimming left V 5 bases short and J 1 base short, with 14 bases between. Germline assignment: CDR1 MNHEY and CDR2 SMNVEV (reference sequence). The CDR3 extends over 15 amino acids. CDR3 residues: CASSRSKSTNTEAFF. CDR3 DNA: TGTGCCAGCAGTCGTTCGAAGAGCACGAACACTGAAGCTTTCTTT.

This CDR3 reads CASSESRDSRGETQYF. The CDR3 DNA sequence: TGTGCCAGCAGCGAAAGCCGGGACTCTAGGGGAGAGACCCAGTACTTC. The rearrangement uses TRBV7-8 and TRBJ2-5, with a weak D call TRBD2 (6 bases). V lost 5 bases and J lost 4, with 20 bases in between. This CDR3 region has 16 residues. Per germline, CDR1 SGHVS and CDR2 FQNEAQ. Supplemented by reference TRBV7-8 and TRBJ2-5, the full variable domain reads GAGVSQSPRYKVAKRGQDVALRCDPISGHVSLFWYQQALGQGPEFLTYFQNEAQLDKSGLPSDRFFAERPEGSVSTLKIQRTQQEDSAVYLCASSESRDSRGETQYFGPGTRLLVL.

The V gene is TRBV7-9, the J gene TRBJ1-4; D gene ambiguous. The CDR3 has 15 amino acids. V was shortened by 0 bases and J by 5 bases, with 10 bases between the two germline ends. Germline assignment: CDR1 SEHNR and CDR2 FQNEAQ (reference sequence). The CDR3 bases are TGTGCCAGCAGCTTAGCGTCCGGAGGGAATGAAAAACTGTTTTTT. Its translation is CASSLASGGNEKLFF.

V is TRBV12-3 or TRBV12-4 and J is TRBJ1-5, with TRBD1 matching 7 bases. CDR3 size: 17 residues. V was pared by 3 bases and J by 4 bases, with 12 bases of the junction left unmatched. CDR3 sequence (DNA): TGTGCCAGCAGTTTGACAGGGTACCTAACCCCTAATCAGCCCCAGCATTTT. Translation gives CASSLTGYLTPNQPQHF.